This T cell receptor (beta chain) comes out of a study of blood T cells in healthy people across ages. Study conclusions and caveats: The study lacked donor CMV status, which possibly confounded expanded clonotype changes. More naive CD4+ cells and higher diversity were found in long-lived than in aged donors.

The second PCR ran about 6 to 11 cycles with a sample-barcoded 5' primer and J-beta primers. TCRdb passed the 5' RACE reads through MiXCR, listing each CDR3 protein once. The repertoire holds 1.5 million to 2 million distinct CDR3 sequences, with under 30% as singletons. Every sample yielded at least 7 million isolated PBMCs. This clonotype occurred a few times. What it binds is not known. An end of the junction differs from the germline gene, which may be a read error. This CDR3 has 14 residues. The germline V gene encodes CDR1 LNHDA and CDR2 SQIVND (reference sequence). The V gene is TRBV19, the J gene TRBJ2-7, with D possibly matching TRBD2 (5 bases). Sample: blood. The TCR originated in a woman aged 30 to 39 in good health. The CDR3 loop reads CAISMRGNRDEQYF. The CDR3 DNA follows: TGTGCCATTAGTATGAGAGGGAACCGGGACGAGCAGTACTTC.